Listed below are T cell receptor beta chains from one sample, sequenced in a study of Ad26.COV2.S vaccination and SARS-CoV-2 variants. Clones were read by immunoSEQ multiplex PCR, and TCRdb kept only the in-frame ones, dropping some. The sample carries hundreds of thousands of clones, 80% to 90% recorded once. This specimen was peripheral blood, taken in a trial of Ad26.COV2.S vaccine versus placebo. The receptors were sampled from a person aged 18-65 years who received the Ad26.COV2.S COVID-19 vaccine or a placebo. The CDR3 runs from the conserved cysteine through the conserved F or W. The D gene is left open where the match is weak. Where a row states a size, it is once, few, many or the class of an expanded clone; other rows omit it.

j_call clone_size cdr3_length v_call d_call cdr3_aa cdr3_nt
TRBJ2-7 . 14 TRBV6-6 . CASSYSYGSYEQYF TGTGCCAGCAGTTACTCGTATGGCTCCTACGAGCAGTACTTC
TRBJ2-3 . 14 TRBV4-3 . CASSQEPGSDTQYF TGCGCCAGCAGCCAAGAGCCAGGTTCAGATACGCAGTATTTT
TRBJ1-2 . 14 TRBV18 . CASSPQERIYGYTF TGTGCCAGCTCACCACAAGAACGGATCTATGGCTACACCTTC
TRBJ1-2 . 14 TRBV7-9 TRBD1 CASSLGQGAYGYTF TGTGCCAGCAGCTTAGGACAGGGAGCTTATGGCTACACCTTC
TRBJ1-5 . 14 TRBV6-5 . CASSRDYSNQPQHF TGTGCCAGCAGCAGGGATTATAGCAATCAGCCCCAGCATTTT
TRBJ2-7 . 19 TRBV5-6 TRBD2 CASSFRLAGGLRSAYEQYF TGTGCCAGCAGCTTCAGACTAGCGGGGGGCCTTAGGTCGGCCTACGAGCAGTACTTC
TRBJ1-2 . 17 TRBV18 TRBD1 CASSPIPGQGLNYGYTF TGTGCCAGCTCACCGATCCCGGGACAGGGGTTGAACTATGGCTACACCTTC
TRBJ2-7 . 13 TRBV6-6 TRBD2 CASRAGGSYEQYF TGTGCCAGCAGGGCGGGGGGCTCCTACGAGCAGTACTTC
TRBJ1-2 once 12 TRBV29-1 . CSSTGDTYGYTF TGCAGCTCGACCGGGGACACCTATGGCTACACCTTC
TRBJ2-3 . 17 TRBV15 . CATSRVGLGRSTDTQYF TGTGCCACCAGCAGAGTCGGCCTGGGCAGGAGCACAGATACGCAGTATTTT
TRBJ2-5 once 15 TRBV18 . CASSPERTVQETQYF TGTGCCAGCTCCCCAGAACGAACAGTCCAAGAGACCCAGTACTTC
TRBJ2-3 . 13 TRBV18 . CASANRGLDTQYF TGTGCCAGCGCTAATCGGGGTTTAGATACGCAGTATTTT
TRBJ1-1 . 12 TRBV9 . CASSEGGTEAFF TGTGCCAGCAGCGAGGGGGGCACTGAAGCTTTCTTT
TRBJ2-6 few 14 TRBV2 . CASTSRVGANVLTF TGTGCCAGCACTTCCCGGGTCGGGGCCAACGTCCTGACTTTC
TRBJ1-1 . 12 TRBV6-5 . CASSYRSGEAFF TGTGCCAGCAGTTACCGGTCCGGTGAAGCTTTCTTT
TRBJ2-3 . 14 TRBV5-1 . CASSFDQGYDTQYF TGCGCCAGCAGCTTTGACCAGGGCTACGATACGCAGTATTTT
TRBJ2-6 . 19 TRBV7-9 . CASSPRGVRGSSGANVLTF TGTGCCAGCAGCCCAAGGGGGGTCAGGGGCTCCTCTGGGGCCAACGTCCTGACTTTC
TRBJ2-1 few 14 TRBV6-5 . CASRRQDSYNEQFF TGTGCCTCGCGGAGGCAGGACTCCTACAATGAGCAGTTCTTC
TRBJ1-2 . 13 TRBV6-5 . CASTSDGNYGYTF TGTGCCAGCACCTCCGACGGAAACTATGGCTACACCTTC
TRBJ2-3 . 18 TRBV7-2 TRBD2 CASSFQGLAAPSTDTQYF TGTGCCAGCAGTTTCCAGGGACTAGCGGCACCTAGCACAGATACGCAGTATTTT
TRBJ2-7 . 17 TRBV5-5 . CASSLGLQGPLTYEQYF TGTGCCAGCAGCTTGGGACTTCAGGGGCCCCTTACCTACGAGCAGTACTTC
TRBJ1-1 . 17 TRBV7-9 TRBD1 CASSLHRGVTGSTEAFF TGTGCCAGCAGCCTACATCGCGGGGTGACAGGGTCTACTGAAGCTTTCTTT
TRBJ1-2 few 14 TRBV7-9 TRBD1 CATTALGQVPGGTF TGTGCCACCACTGCCTTGGGACAGGTCCCCGGGGGGACCTTC
TRBJ2-5 once 13 TRBV2 . CASSEVRMETQYF TGTGCCAGCAGTGAAGTGCGGATGGAGACCCAGTACTTC
TRBJ1-2 . 17 TRBV5-4 TRBD1 CASSSKRTRTGGYGYTF TGTGCCAGCAGCTCGAAACGGACAAGGACAGGGGGTTATGGCTACACCTTC
TRBJ2-7 once 14 TRBV5-4 TRBD2 CASSFEAGYGEQYF TGTGCCAGCAGCTTTGAAGCGGGATATGGCGAGCAGTACTTC
TRBJ2-1 . 18 TRBV9 TRBD2 CASSTHPGLILGDNEQFF TGTGCCAGCAGCACCCATCCGGGACTAATACTGGGGGACAATGAGCAGTTCTTC
TRBJ2-1 . 18 TRBV5-1 TRBD2 CASSLGGTSGSSYNEQFF TGCGCCAGCAGCTTGGGGGGGACTAGCGGGAGCTCCTACAATGAGCAGTTCTTC
TRBJ2-7 . 14 TRBV7-2 . CASSPGGAAYEQYF TGTGCCAGCAGCCCCGGCGGGGCCGCATACGAGCAGTACTTC
TRBJ1-6 once 15 TRBV7-6 . CASSPSERFSSPLHF TGTGCCAGCAGCCCCTCCGAAAGGTTCAGCTCACCCCTCCACTTT
TRBJ1-5 . 13 TRBV6-5 . CASSYGGNQPQHF TGTGCCAGCAGTTACGGGGGCAATCAGCCCCAGCATTTT
TRBJ1-2 . 16 TRBV6-4 . CASSDPRDLGNYGYTF TGTGCCAGCAGTGACCCCCGGGATCTCGGAAACTATGGCTACACCTTC
TRBJ2-5 . 16 TRBV5-1 . CASSIPTAGARETQYF TGCGCCAGCAGCATCCCGACGGCGGGGGCCCGGGAGACCCAGTACTTC
TRBJ1-2 . 12 TRBV30 TRBD1 CASPGQGSGYTF TGTGCCTCCCCGGGACAGGGAAGTGGCTACACCTTC
TRBJ2-1 . 15 TRBV7-2 TRBD2 CASSLARGDYNEQFF TGTGCCAGCAGCTTAGCGCGGGGGGACTACAATGAGCAGTTCTTC
TRBJ2-2 . 17 TRBV7-9 TRBD2 CASSLPGTSGTTGELFF TGTGCCAGCAGCCTCCCGGGCACTAGCGGGACCACCGGGGAGCTGTTTTTT
TRBJ2-7 . 14 TRBV7-2 . CASSPFDPRYEQYF TGTGCCAGCAGCCCCTTCGACCCGCGCTACGAGCAGTACTTC
TRBJ1-1 . 14 TRBV18 . CASSLQTVNTEAFF TGTGCCAGCTCACTTCAGACCGTGAACACTGAAGCTTTCTTT
TRBJ1-1 few 14 TRBV9 . CASSTAQGITEAFF TGTGCCAGCAGTACGGCGCAGGGTATCACTGAAGCTTTCTTT
TRBJ2-7 . 13 TRBV10-3 . CAIRTDSGYEQYF TGTGCCATCAGAACGGATTCCGGATACGAGCAGTACTTC
TRBJ1-1 . 13 TRBV7-9 . CASSFEENTEAFF TGTGCCAGCAGCTTCGAAGAGAACACTGAAGCTTTCTTT
TRBJ1-5 . 14 TRBV19 . CASRVTGSNQPQHF TGTGCCAGTAGAGTCACAGGGAGCAATCAGCCCCAGCATTTT
TRBJ2-1 . 14 TRBV10-3 . CAISESKTYNEQFF TGTGCCATCAGTGAGTCGAAAACCTACAATGAGCAGTTCTTC
TRBJ1-2 . 14 TRBV5-1 . CASSAAGERYGYTF TGCGCCAGCAGCGCCGCCGGGGAAAGGTATGGCTACACCTTC
TRBJ1-3 . 14 TRBV5-4 . CASSRDPSGNTIYF TGTGCCAGCAGCCGGGACCCCTCTGGAAACACCATATATTTT
TRBJ1-1 . 13 TRBV5-4 . CASSYALGTEAFF TGTGCCAGCAGCTACGCGTTGGGCACTGAAGCTTTCTTT